Sequencing of this T cell receptor beta chain was carried out in a study of T-cell memory formation after mild COVID-19. Study at large: Largely, TCR clusters stayed within a single donor.

cDNA libraries for TCR alpha and TCR beta, carrying sample barcodes and UMIs, came from 5'RACE with constant-segment primers. Using its own MiXCR run on the 5' RACE reads, TCRdb lists one record per CDR3 protein. The sample has fewer than 600,000 distinct CDR3 sequences, less than 25% seen once. Study-level points and caveats: CD4/CD8 balance held among clones contracting day 15 to 85, and later expanders leaned CD4+. Shrinking CD4+ clones were chiefly CM and EM; CD8+ ones were chiefly EMRA.

Germline CDR1 is MDHEN and CDR2 is SYDVKM. Trimming at V came to 2 bases and at J to 6 bases, leaving 12 bases not matched to a gene. The CDR3 covers 16 residues. Comment on this clonotype: Its target is unknown.

The sequencing input was PBMCs or a T cell subset sorted from them (not recorded which). The J gene is TRBJ1-1, the V gene TRBV28, with 7 bases lining up with TRBD1. This receptor was taken from an adult woman who had mild COVID-19 (a few samples of this study predate the infection). Cell type and time point are not known. The CDR3 here is CASSLPGLQGSAEAFF. CDR3 DNA: TGTGCCAGCAGTTTACCTGGTTTACAGGGGAGCGCTGAAGCTTTCTTT.